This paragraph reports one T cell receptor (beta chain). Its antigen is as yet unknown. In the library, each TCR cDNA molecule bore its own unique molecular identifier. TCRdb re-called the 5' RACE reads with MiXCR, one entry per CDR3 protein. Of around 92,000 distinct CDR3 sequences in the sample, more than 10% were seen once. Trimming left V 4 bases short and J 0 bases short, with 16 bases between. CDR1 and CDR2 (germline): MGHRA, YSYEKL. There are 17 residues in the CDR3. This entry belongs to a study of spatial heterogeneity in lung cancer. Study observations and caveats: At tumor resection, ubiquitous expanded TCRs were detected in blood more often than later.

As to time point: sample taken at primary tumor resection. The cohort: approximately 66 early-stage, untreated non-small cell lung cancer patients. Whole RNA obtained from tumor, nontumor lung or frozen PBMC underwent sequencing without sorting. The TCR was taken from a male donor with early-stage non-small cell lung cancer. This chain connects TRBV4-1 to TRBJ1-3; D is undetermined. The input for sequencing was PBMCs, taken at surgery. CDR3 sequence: CASSPMGGRTSGNTIYF. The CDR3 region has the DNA TGCGCCAGCAGCCCAATGGGCGGGAGGACCTCTGGAAACACCATATATTTT.